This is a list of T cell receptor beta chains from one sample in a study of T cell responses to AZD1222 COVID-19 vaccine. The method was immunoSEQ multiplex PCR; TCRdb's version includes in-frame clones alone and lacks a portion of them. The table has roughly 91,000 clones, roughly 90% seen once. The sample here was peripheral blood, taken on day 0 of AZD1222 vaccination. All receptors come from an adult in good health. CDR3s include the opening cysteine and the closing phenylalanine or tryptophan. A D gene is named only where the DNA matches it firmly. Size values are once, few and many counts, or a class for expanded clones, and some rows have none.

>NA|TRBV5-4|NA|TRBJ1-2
CASSPNGGAGNYGYTF
TGTGCCAGCAGCCCCAATGGGGGGGCCGGCAACTATGGCTACACCTTC
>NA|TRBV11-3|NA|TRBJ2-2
CASSPRQRAGELFF
TGTGCCAGCAGCCCCCGACAGCGGGCCGGGGAGCTGTTTTTT
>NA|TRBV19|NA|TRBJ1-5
CASSLGLSNQPQHF
TGTGCCAGTAGTCTTGGGCTCAGCAATCAGCCCCAGCATTTT
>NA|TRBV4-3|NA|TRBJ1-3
CASSQDLGSSGNTIYF
TGCGCCAGCAGCCAAGATCTGGGTAGCTCTGGAAACACCATATATTTT
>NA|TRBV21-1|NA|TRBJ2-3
CASSLLMSDTQYF
TGTGCCAGCAGTCTACTAATGTCGGATACGCAGTATTTT
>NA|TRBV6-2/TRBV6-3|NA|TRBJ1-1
CASSWAGPNTEAFF
TGTGCCAGCAGTTGGGCAGGACCGAACACTGAAGCTTTCTTT
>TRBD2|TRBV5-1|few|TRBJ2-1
CASSDPVAGSYNEQFF
TGCGCCAGCAGCGACCCTGTAGCGGGATCCTACAATGAGCAGTTCTTC
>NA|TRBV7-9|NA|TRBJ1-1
CASTLGVGVGEAFF
TGTGCCAGCACACTAGGGGTAGGGGTAGGTGAAGCTTTCTTT
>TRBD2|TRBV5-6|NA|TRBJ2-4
CASSEKVLATKNIQYF
TGTGCCAGCAGCGAAAAAGTACTAGCGACCAAAAACATTCAGTACTTC
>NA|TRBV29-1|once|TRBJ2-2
CSVAGTSRSGGELFF
TGCAGCGTGGCCGGGACTTCCCGGAGCGGCGGGGAGCTGTTTTTT
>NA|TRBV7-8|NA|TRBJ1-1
CASSLGSRGLNTEAFF
TGTGCCAGCAGCTTAGGATCACGAGGGTTGAACACTGAAGCTTTCTTT
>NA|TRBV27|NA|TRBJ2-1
CASSLSLAWEQFF
TGTGCCAGCAGTTTATCGCTAGCCTGGGAGCAGTTCTTC
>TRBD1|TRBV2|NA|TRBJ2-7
CASTMTGGYEQYF
TGTGCCAGCACGATGACAGGGGGCTACGAGCAGTACTTC
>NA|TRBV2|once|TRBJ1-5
CASGRGLGGNQPQHF
TGTGCCAGCGGAAGGGGACTTGGCGGCAATCAGCCCCAGCATTTT
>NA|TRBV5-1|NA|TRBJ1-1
CASSRDGPGRTEAFF
TGCGCCAGCAGCCGGGACGGGCCAGGTCGCACTGAAGCTTTCTTT
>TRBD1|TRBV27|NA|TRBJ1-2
CASQGQGSSNYGYTF
TGTGCCAGCCAGGGACAGGGCTCTTCTAACTATGGCTACACCTTC
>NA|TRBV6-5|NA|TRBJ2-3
CASSPGRVQYF
TGTGCCAGCAGCCCAGGAAGGGTGCAGTATTTT
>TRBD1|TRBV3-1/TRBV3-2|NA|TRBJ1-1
CASSQRQGYTEAFF
TGTGCCAGCAGCCAGAGACAGGGTTACACTGAAGCTTTCTTT
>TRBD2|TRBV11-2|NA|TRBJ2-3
CASGLGSGGPTQYF
TGTGCCAGCGGCTTGGGTAGCGGGGGACCTACGCAGTATTTT
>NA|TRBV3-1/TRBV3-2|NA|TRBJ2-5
CASSLRTEKETQYF
TGTGCCAGCAGCCTGAGGACAGAAAAAGAGACCCAGTACTTC
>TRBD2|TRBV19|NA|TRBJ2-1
CASSPWTSGPQNNEQFF
TGTGCCAGTAGTCCATGGACTAGCGGACCCCAGAACAATGAGCAGTTCTTC
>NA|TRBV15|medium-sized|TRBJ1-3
CATSRALGDPGNTIYF
TGTGCCACCAGCAGAGCGCTGGGTGATCCTGGAAACACCATATATTTT
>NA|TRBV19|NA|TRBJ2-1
CASSIGRSNEQFF
TGTGCCAGTAGTATTGGGCGGAGCAATGAGCAGTTCTTC
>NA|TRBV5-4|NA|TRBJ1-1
CASSFPGPNTEAFF
TGTGCCAGCAGCTTCCCGGGACCTAACACTGAAGCTTTCTTT
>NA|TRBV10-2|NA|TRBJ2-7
CASRGQAYEQYF
TGCGCCAGCAGGGGGCAGGCCTACGAGCAGTACTTC
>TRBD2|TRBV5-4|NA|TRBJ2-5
CASSLGLAGQETQYF
TGTGCCAGCAGCTTGGGACTAGCGGGGCAAGAGACCCAGTACTTC
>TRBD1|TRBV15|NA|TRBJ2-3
CATSRGDSTDTQYF
TGTGCCACCAGCAGGGGGGACAGTACAGATACGCAGTATTTT
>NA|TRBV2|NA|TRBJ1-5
CASRAGENQPQHF
TGTGCCAGCAGAGCAGGGGAGAATCAGCCCCAGCATTTT
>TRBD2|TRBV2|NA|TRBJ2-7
CASSVSGGAYEQYF
TGTGCCAGCAGTGTGAGCGGGGGTGCCTACGAGCAGTACTTC
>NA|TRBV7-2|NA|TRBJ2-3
CASSLQSRYTDTQYF
TGTGCCAGCAGCTTACAATCAAGGTACACAGATACGCAGTATTTT
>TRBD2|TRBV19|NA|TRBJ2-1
CASSIPGLAGGTRNEQFF
TGTGCCAGTAGTATCCCGGGACTAGCGGGAGGAACGCGTAATGAGCAGTTCTTC
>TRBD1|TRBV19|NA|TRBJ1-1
CASSTRQGKGSTEAFF
TGTGCCAGTAGTACCCGACAGGGGAAGGGGAGCACTGAAGCTTTCTTT
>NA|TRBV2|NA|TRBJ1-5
CASSEQGYSNQPQHF
TGTGCCAGCAGTGAACAGGGATATAGCAATCAGCCCCAGCATTTT
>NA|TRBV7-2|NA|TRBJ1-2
CASSSIGQSRYGYTF
TGTGCCAGCAGCTCTATAGGACAGAGCCGCTATGGCTACACCTTC
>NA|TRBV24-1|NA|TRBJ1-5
CATSDGGHNQPQHF
TGTGCCACCAGTGACGGGGGACACAATCAGCCCCAGCATTTT
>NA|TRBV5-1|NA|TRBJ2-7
CASSSVGDAYEQYF
TGCGCCAGCAGCTCGGTAGGAGACGCCTACGAGCAGTACTTC
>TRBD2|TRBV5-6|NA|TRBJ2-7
CASSQTLVAGGLEQYF
TGTGCCAGCAGCCAGACTTTGGTAGCGGGAGGGCTCGAGCAGTACTTC
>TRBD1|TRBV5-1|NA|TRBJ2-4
CASSFAGGGDIQYF
TGCGCCAGCAGCTTCGCAGGGGGCGGTGACATTCAGTACTTC
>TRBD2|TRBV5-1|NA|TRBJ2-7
CASSKGLGYEQYF
TGCGCCAGCAGCAAGGGACTAGGTTACGAGCAGTACTTC
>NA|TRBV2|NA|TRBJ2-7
CASSYQGTSYEQYF
TGTGCCAGCAGTTATCAGGGCACCAGCTACGAGCAGTACTTC
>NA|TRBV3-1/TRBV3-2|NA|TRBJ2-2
CASSTSTGFDTGELFF
TGTGCCAGCAGCACCTCTACAGGGTTCGACACCGGGGAGCTGTTTTTT
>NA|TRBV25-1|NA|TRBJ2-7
CARSLSYF
TGTGCCAGGTCCTTATCCTACTTC
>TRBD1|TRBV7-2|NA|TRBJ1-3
CASSLRQGSGNTIYF
TGTGCCAGCAGCCTTAGACAGGGCTCGGGAAACACCATATATTTT
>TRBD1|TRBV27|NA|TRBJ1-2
CASSRGQNNYGYTF
TGTGCCAGCAGTAGGGGACAGAATAACTATGGCTACACCTTC
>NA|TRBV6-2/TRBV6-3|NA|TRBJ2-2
CASSNGWTGELFF
TGTGCCAGCAGTAACGGGTGGACCGGGGAGCTGTTTTTT
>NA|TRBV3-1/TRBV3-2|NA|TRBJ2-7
CASSQERTRGNEQYF
TGTGCCAGCAGCCAAGAAAGAACGCGTGGGAACGAGCAGTACTTC
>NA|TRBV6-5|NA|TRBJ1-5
CASSSVGRFNQPQHF
TGTGCCAGCAGTTCCGTGGGGCGCTTTAATCAGCCCCAGCATTTT
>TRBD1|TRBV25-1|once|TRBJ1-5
CASGPGGRVQPQHF
TGTGCCAGCGGACCAGGGGGCAGAGTTCAGCCCCAGCATTTT
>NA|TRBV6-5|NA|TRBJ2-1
CASSYSRFRANEQFF
TGTGCCAGCAGTTACTCGAGATTCAGGGCAAATGAGCAGTTCTTC
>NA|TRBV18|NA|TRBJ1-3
CASSPRQERNGNTIYF
TGTGCCAGCTCACCACGACAGGAAAGGAATGGAAACACCATATATTTT
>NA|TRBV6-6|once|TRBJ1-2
CASSNLKTGYGYTF
TGTGCCAGCAGTAACCTCAAGACAGGCTATGGCTACACCTTC
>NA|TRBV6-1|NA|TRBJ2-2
CASSSGDNTGELFF
TGTGCCAGCAGTTCTGGGGATAACACCGGGGAGCTGTTTTTT
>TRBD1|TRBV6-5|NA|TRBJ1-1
CASRPGQGNTEAFF
TGTGCCAGCAGACCCGGACAGGGGAACACTGAAGCTTTCTTT